This TCR beta chain was observed in a study of blood T cell repertoires in COVID-19. The study recruited people aged roughly 18 to 100 years across more than 20 US areas. Two negative PCRs, clearance, or symptom resolution had been documented for recovered Cohort 3 donors. CDR3 length equals 15 residues. Trimming cost V 6 bases and J 8 bases; bases outside gene matches: 15. The V gene's germline CDR1 is LGHNA and CDR2 YSLEER. TCRdb's table, derived via immunoSEQ multiplex PCR, lists solely in-frame clones and lacks some. The sample records approximately 170,000 clones, roughly 84% being singletons. Sample: PBMCs or T cells enriched from blood (not recorded which). The chain has TRBV4-3 and TRBJ1-2; TRBD1 aligns across 7 bases. This clonotype was sampled from a woman aged 45-65 years who had recovered from COVID-19. The CDR3 is CASSPDLLTGMGYTF. The CDR3 nucleotides read TGCGCCAGCAGTCCGGACCTACTGACAGGGATGGGCTACACCTTC.